A selection of T cell receptor beta chains follows, all from one sample in a study of blood T cell repertoires in COVID-19. Method: immunoSEQ multiplex PCR; TCRdb's copy keeps in-frame clones and lacks some. Counted here are about 260,000 clones, about 87% occurring once; the ten biggest clones make up roughly 4%. Sequencing input: peripheral blood. The receptors were gathered from a man aged 55 to 70 who had recovered from COVID-19. The CDR3 runs from the conserved cysteine through the conserved F or W. The D gene is left open where the match is weak. A clone size is listed for some rows: how often the clone was seen (once, few, many), or a class if it is expanded.

v_call	j_call	clone_size	d_call	cdr3_aa	cdr3_nt
TRBV24-1	TRBJ1-4	NA	NA	CATAAGGREKLFF	TGTGCCACTGCGGCTGGGGGCAGAGAAAAACTGTTTTTT
TRBV7-9	TRBJ2-7	NA	NA	CASGAPIPYEQYF	TGTGCCAGCGGTGCACCTATACCGTACGAGCAGTACTTC
TRBV9	TRBJ2-1	NA	TRBD2	CASSVVVAGPPYNEQFF	TGTGCCAGCAGCGTAGTGGTAGCGGGGCCCCCCTACAATGAGCAGTTCTTC
TRBV7-3	TRBJ2-1	NA	NA	CASSQTHSNNEQFF	TGTGCCAGCAGCCAAACGCACAGCAACAATGAGCAGTTCTTC
TRBV30	TRBJ1-2	NA	TRBD1	CAWRDRGGNYGYTF	TGTGCCTGGAGGGACAGGGGGGGAAACTATGGCTACACCTTC
TRBV9	TRBJ2-7	NA	TRBD1	CASSVGTGVAYEQYF	TGTGCCAGCAGCGTGGGGACAGGAGTAGCCTACGAGCAGTACTTC
TRBV23-1	TRBJ1-5	NA	TRBD1	CASRQGHLKQGGGNQPQHF	TGCGCCAGTAGACAGGGACACCTCAAACAGGGTGGGGGGAATCAGCCCCAGCATTTT
TRBV18	TRBJ1-5	NA	NA	CASSPPPQGNQPQHF	TGTGCCAGCTCACCACCACCACAGGGCAATCAGCCCCAGCATTTT
TRBV9	TRBJ1-2	NA	TRBD1	CASSVAGGEWDGYTF	TGTGCCAGCAGCGTAGCAGGGGGCGAATGGGATGGCTACACCTTC
TRBV9	TRBJ2-7	NA	NA	CASSPSGQGGGEQYF	TGTGCCAGCAGCCCGTCTGGGCAGGGAGGTGGCGAGCAGTACTTC
TRBV4-2	TRBJ1-6	NA	TRBD1	CASNPGQSNSPLHF	TGTGCCAGCAACCCGGGACAGAGTAATTCACCCCTCCACTTT
TRBV7-2	TRBJ1-2	NA	TRBD1	CASSGQAANYGYTF	TGTGCCAGCAGCGGACAGGCTGCTAACTATGGCTACACCTTC
TRBV9	TRBJ2-7	NA	NA	CASSVGPTGTTYEQYF	TGTGCCAGCAGCGTTGGGCCGACAGGAACAACCTACGAGCAGTACTTC
TRBV19	TRBJ1-4	NA	TRBD1	CASSTRTGSRSEKLFF	TGTGCCAGTAGTACCCGGACAGGGAGCAGGAGCGAAAAACTGTTTTTT
TRBV5-4	TRBJ1-2	once	NA	CASSTRTELNYGYTF	TGTGCCAGCAGCACAAGGACAGAACTTAACTATGGCTACACCTTC
TRBV5-1	TRBJ2-1	NA	TRBD2	CASSKGLAGVNEQFF	TGCGCCAGCAGCAAAGGACTAGCGGGGGTCAATGAGCAGTTCTTC
TRBV6-5	TRBJ1-2	NA	TRBD1	CATTEDRRHNYGYTF	TGTGCCACCACCGAGGACAGGCGCCATAACTATGGCTACACCTTC
TRBV6-5	TRBJ2-3	NA	NA	CASSYSFASADTQYF	TGTGCCAGCAGTTACTCTTTCGCTAGCGCGGATACGCAGTATTTT
TRBV7-7	TRBJ2-3	once	NA	CASSAVSAGSTDTQYF	TGTGCTAGCAGCGCCGTCTCGGCGGGCAGCACAGATACGCAGTATTTT
TRBV2	TRBJ1-2	NA	NA	CASRPTPRSNYGYTF	TGTGCCAGCAGGCCTACTCCGAGGAGTAACTATGGCTACACCTTC
TRBV7-7	TRBJ2-7	once	NA	CASSPGVGEQYF	TGTGCCAGCAGCCCAGGGGTCGGCGAGCAGTACTTC
TRBV6-2/TRBV6-3	TRBJ1-5	NA	NA	CASSYRWQGSNQPQHF	TGTGCCAGCAGTTACAGGTGGCAGGGGAGCAATCAGCCCCAGCATTTT
TRBV7-2	TRBJ2-5	NA	TRBD2	CASSLVGASGGALETQYF	TGTGCCAGCAGCTTAGTAGGGGCCAGCGGGGGGGCCTTGGAGACCCAGTACTTC
TRBV4-2	TRBJ2-2	NA	NA	CASSQGPGGTGELFF	TGTGCCAGCAGCCAAGGCCCCGGCGGCACCGGGGAGCTGTTTTTT
TRBV6-2/TRBV6-3	TRBJ1-2	few	NA	CASSPLGGRNGYTF	TGTGCCAGCAGCCCCCTCGGGGGGCGGAATGGCTACACCTTC
TRBV5-6	TRBJ2-3	once	TRBD2	CASSLGSGGAFRTDTQYF	TGTGCCAGCAGCCTCGGGAGCGGGGGGGCATTTCGGACAGATACGCAGTATTTT
TRBV7-3	TRBJ2-3	NA	TRBD1	CASSLVGGQGQKSTDTQYF	TGTGCCAGCAGCTTAGTGGGTGGACAGGGCCAAAAGAGCACAGATACGCAGTATTTT
TRBV7-9	TRBJ1-6	NA	NA	CASSLAQNYNSPLHF	TGTGCCAGCAGTCTTGCACAGAACTATAATTCACCCCTCCACTTT
TRBV19	TRBJ2-2	NA	TRBD1	CASGQVRAGELFF	TGTGCCAGCGGACAGGTTAGGGCCGGGGAGCTGTTTTTT
TRBV7-6	TRBJ2-5	NA	TRBD2	CASSLRAGGGETQYF	TGTGCCAGCAGCTTACGCGCGGGGGGCGGGGAGACCCAGTACTTC
TRBV9	TRBJ1-3	NA	NA	CASSAILANTIYF	TGTGCCAGCAGCGCTATCCTCGCGAACACCATATATTTT
TRBV28	TRBJ1-1	NA	TRBD1	CASSFRGRGTEAFF	TGTGCCAGCAGTTTCAGGGGGCGCGGGACTGAAGCTTTCTTT
TRBV30	TRBJ1-1	NA	NA	CAWSAHRTEAFF	TGTGCCTGGAGCGCCCATCGGACTGAAGCTTTCTTT
TRBV12-2	TRBJ2-7	NA	NA	CASRLDRQGVYEQYF	TGTGCAAGTCGCTTAGATCGACAGGGGGTCTACGAGCAGTACTTC
TRBV5-1	TRBJ2-1	NA	NA	CASSLTQAYEQFF	TGCGCCAGCAGCTTGACCCAGGCATATGAGCAGTTCTTC
TRBV4-2	TRBJ2-1	NA	TRBD2	CASSSGRGAYNEQFF	TGTGCCAGCAGCTCGGGGCGGGGGGCCTACAATGAGCAGTTCTTC
TRBV9	TRBJ2-3	NA	TRBD1	CASSVARGNTDTQYF	TGTGCCAGCAGCGTAGCCAGGGGGAACACAGATACGCAGTATTTT
TRBV4-2	TRBJ2-3	NA	TRBD2	CASSQAGGATDTQYF	TGTGCCAGCAGCCAAGCCGGGGGGGCCACAGATACGCAGTATTTT
TRBV19	TRBJ2-7	NA	TRBD1	CASSAGQGRTSSYEQYF	TGTGCCAGTAGTGCCGGACAGGGGCGCACCTCTTCCTACGAGCAGTACTTC
TRBV7-9	TRBJ1-5	NA	NA	CASSLSGNKFHF	TGTGCCAGCAGCTTAAGCGGCAACAAATTCCATTTT
TRBV6-5	TRBJ2-5	NA	NA	CASSYSRVTRQETQYF	TGTGCCAGCAGTTACTCGAGGGTAACCCGCCAAGAGACCCAGTACTTC
TRBV5-4	TRBJ2-1	NA	NA	CASNAQGSYNEQFF	TGTGCCAGCAACGCACAGGGTTCCTACAATGAGCAGTTCTTC
TRBV5-6	TRBJ2-3	NA	TRBD1	CASSTIRRLDRASTDTQYF	TGTGCCAGCAGCACTATTCGAAGATTGGACAGGGCCAGCACAGATACGCAGTATTTT
TRBV12-3/TRBV12-4	TRBJ1-2	NA	TRBD1	CASSEQGDGYTF	TGTGCCAGCAGTGAACAGGGGGATGGCTACACCTTC
TRBV9	TRBJ1-2	NA	NA	CASSVLGDSNYGYTF	TGTGCCAGCAGCGTATTAGGGGACTCTAACTATGGCTACACCTTC
TRBV19	TRBJ1-2	once	TRBD1	CASTYSRQGADGYTF	TGTGCCAGTACTTATTCGCGTCAGGGGGCGGATGGCTACACCTTC
TRBV11-3	TRBJ2-1	NA	NA	CASSQRAGSYNEQFF	TGTGCCAGCAGCCAGCGGGCCGGCTCCTACAATGAGCAGTTCTTC
TRBV4-2	TRBJ1-1	NA	NA	CASSPRVGSGTEAFF	TGTGCCAGCAGCCCGAGAGTGGGGAGCGGCACTGAAGCTTTCTTT
TRBV19	TRBJ2-1	NA	TRBD2	CASSPRAGGHQDEQFF	TGTGCCAGTAGTCCACGAGCGGGGGGCCATCAGGATGAGCAGTTCTTC
TRBV7-5	TRBJ1-4	NA	NA	CARSTAQGEVDEKLFF	TGTGCCAGAAGCACTGCCCAGGGGGAGGTTGATGAAAAACTGTTTTTT
TRBV9	TRBJ2-7	NA	NA	CASSPPAQTGISSYEQYF	TGTGCCAGCAGCCCTCCCGCCCAGACAGGTATTAGCTCCTACGAGCAGTACTTC
TRBV3-1/TRBV3-2	TRBJ1-2	NA	NA	CASSQVLAGAYGYTF	TGTGCCAGCAGCCAAGTGTTGGCAGGGGCCTATGGCTACACCTTC
TRBV5-1	TRBJ1-1	NA	TRBD1	CASSLRRGDTEAFF	TGCGCCAGCAGCTTACGCAGGGGGGACACTGAAGCTTTCTTT
TRBV7-2	TRBJ1-2	NA	NA	CASSLAVTGHYGYTF	TGTGCCAGCAGCTTAGCTGTGACAGGACATTATGGCTACACCTTC
TRBV27	TRBJ2-2	NA	NA	CASMIGVDTGELFF	TGTGCCAGCATGATCGGGGTGGACACCGGGGAGCTGTTTTTT
TRBV30	TRBJ1-3	NA	TRBD1	CASDRETGNTIYF	TGTGCCAGCGACAGGGAAACTGGAAACACCATATATTTT